These T cell receptor beta chains were read from a single sample in a study of beta chain features in type 1 diabetes. Measured with immunoSEQ multiplex PCR; TCRdb has only the in-frame clones, and not every one. The table shows over 650,000 clones, with over 13% occurring only once. The specimen sequenced was naive CD4+ T cells from blood. The source of these receptors is a man younger than 35 with type 1 diabetes. CDR3s include the opening cysteine and the closing phenylalanine or tryptophan. A D gene is named only where the DNA matches it firmly. Only part of the rows carry a size: once, few, many, or a class if the clone is expanded.

j_gene	v_gene	abundance	d_gene	CDR3aa	CDR3nt
TRBJ2-3	TRBV6-5	few	TRBD1	CASSYSIGTADTQYF	TGTGCCAGCAGTTACTCGATTGGGACAGCGGATACGCAGTATTTT
TRBJ2-7	TRBV5-1	NA	NA	CASSLERSRRSYEQYF	TGCGCCAGCAGCTTGGAGAGATCCAGGAGAAGCTACGAGCAGTACTTC
TRBJ1-1	TRBV9	NA	TRBD1	CASTSMDRGHTEAFF	TGTGCCAGCACCTCAATGGACAGGGGGCACACTGAAGCTTTCTTT
TRBJ1-5	TRBV7-9	few	NA	CASSHGRRGNQPQHF	TGTGCCAGCAGCCATGGGCGGCGGGGCAATCAGCCCCAGCATTTT
TRBJ1-2	TRBV2	NA	NA	CASSAENYGYTF	TGTGCCAGCAGTGCAGAAAACTATGGCTACACCTTC
TRBJ2-5	TRBV7-2	few	NA	CASSRRTVPGETQYF	TGTGCCAGCAGCCGGCGTACTGTGCCAGGAGAGACCCAGTACTTC
TRBJ2-5	TRBV29-1	NA	TRBD2	CSDSRRRGASVVQYF	TGCAGCGACTCTAGGCGGCGGGGGGCCTCTGTAGTCCAGTACTTC
TRBJ2-1	TRBV4-2	NA	NA	CASSLTDTGTNEQFF	TGTGCCAGCAGCCTCACAGACACCGGGACTAATGAGCAGTTCTTC
TRBJ1-4	TRBV23-1	NA	TRBD1	CASSQSKDRANEKLFF	TGCGCCAGCAGTCAATCGAAGGACAGGGCTAATGAAAAACTGTTTTTT
TRBJ2-2	TRBV7-3	few	NA	CASSPLRASTGELFF	TGTGCCAGCAGCCCCCTGCGGGCCTCCACCGGGGAGCTGTTTTTT